This TCR beta chain was recorded in a study of T cells in Graves' hyperthyroidism and ophthalmopathy. The CDR3 totals 12 residues. CDR1 and CDR2 from the germline V gene are SQVTM and ANQGSEA. Between the trimmed V and J ends, which lost 3 bases and 8 bases, there was a span of 13 bases. This clonotype was seen ten or more times. From RNA transcripts, TCR beta CDR3 regions were amplified. TCR CDR3 regions were first amplified by RT-PCR with HTBI primers. Each CDR3 protein gets one entry after TCRdb re-called the multiplex PCR reads with MiXCR. Counted here are 500,000 to 550,000 distinct CDR3 sequences, more than 20% occurring once; the ten biggest clones make up approximately 25%.

The sequencing sample was made of blood. The sequence was obtained from a man aged 18-30 years with Graves' hyperthyroidism. This rearrangement joins TRBV29-1 to TRBJ1-2; D not certain. CDR3 bases: TGCAGCGTTGATAATCAGGAAGGGGGCTACACCTTC. Protein product: CSVDNQEGGYTF.